Reported below is one T cell receptor (beta chain). This specimen comes from a study of blood T cell repertoires in COVID-19. In the study overall: From the United States, Italy and Spain came samples of acute and convalescent COVID-19. T cells, B-cell-depleted T cells, or PBMCs supplied cDNA or gDNA.

The repertoire was sequenced with immunoSEQ multiplex PCR; TCRdb's copy has only in-frame clones and lacks some. The sample shows around 97,000 clones, more than 70% of them seen only once. Between the trimmed V and J ends, which lost 3 bases and 6 bases, there was a span of 24 bases. Germline V gene sequence: CDR1 DFQATT, CDR2 SNEGSKA (reference sequence). There are 17 residues in the CDR3. The chain has TRBV20-1 and TRBJ1-5, with TRBD1 as a possible D gene (6 bases). This sequence was found in a human donor in a cohort sampled during active COVID-19. Sequencing input: peripheral blood. DNA for the CDR3: TGCAGTGCTAGTATGGACAGTAAGGTTAAGTTCAGTCAGCCCCAGCATTTT. Translating it yields CSASMDSKVKFSQPQHF.